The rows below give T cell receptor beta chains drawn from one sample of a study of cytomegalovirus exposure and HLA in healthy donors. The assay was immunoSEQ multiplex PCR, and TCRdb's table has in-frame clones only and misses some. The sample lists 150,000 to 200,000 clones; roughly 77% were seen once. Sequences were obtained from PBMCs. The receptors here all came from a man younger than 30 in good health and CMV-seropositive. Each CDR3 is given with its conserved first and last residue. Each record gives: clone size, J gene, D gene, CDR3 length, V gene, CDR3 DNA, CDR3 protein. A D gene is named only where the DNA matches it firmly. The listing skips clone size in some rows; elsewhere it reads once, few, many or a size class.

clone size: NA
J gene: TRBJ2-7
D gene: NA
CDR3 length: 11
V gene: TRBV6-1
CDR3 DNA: TGTGCCAGCAGTGAATTGGGCACCCCGTACTTC
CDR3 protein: CASSELGTPYF

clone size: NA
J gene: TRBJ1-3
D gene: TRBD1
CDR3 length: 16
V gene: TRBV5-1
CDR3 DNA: TGCGCCAGCAGCTTACTGGGACAGGGGAATCGAAACACCATATATTTT
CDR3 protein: CASSLLGQGNRNTIYF

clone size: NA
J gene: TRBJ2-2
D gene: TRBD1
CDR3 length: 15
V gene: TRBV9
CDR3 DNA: TGTGCCAGCAGCAGGACAGGGGGCGCTCCCGGGGAGCTGTTTTTT
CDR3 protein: CASSRTGGAPGELFF

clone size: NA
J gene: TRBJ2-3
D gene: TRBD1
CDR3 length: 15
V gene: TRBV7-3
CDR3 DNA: TGTGCCAGCAGCTTGGGACAGGGGGCGGCAGATACGCAGTATTTT
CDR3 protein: CASSLGQGAADTQYF

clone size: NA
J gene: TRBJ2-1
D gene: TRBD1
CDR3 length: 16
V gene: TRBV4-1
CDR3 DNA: TGCGCCAGCAGCGGAAATTCAGGGGGCCGATACAATGAGCAGTTCTTC
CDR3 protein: CASSGNSGGRYNEQFF

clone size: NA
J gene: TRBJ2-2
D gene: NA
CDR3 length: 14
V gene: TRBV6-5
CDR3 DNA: TGTGCCAGCAGTTACGTCTGGAACACCGGGGAGCTGTTTTTT
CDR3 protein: CASSYVWNTGELFF

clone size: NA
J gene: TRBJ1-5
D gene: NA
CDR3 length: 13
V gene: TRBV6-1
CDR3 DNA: TGTGCCAGCAGCGAGACGGGGAATCAGCCCCAGCATTTT
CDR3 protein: CASSETGNQPQHF

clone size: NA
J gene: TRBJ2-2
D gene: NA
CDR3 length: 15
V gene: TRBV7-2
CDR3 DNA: TGTGCCAGCAGCTTATTTACGGGGTCCACCGGGGAGCTGTTTTTT
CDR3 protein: CASSLFTGSTGELFF

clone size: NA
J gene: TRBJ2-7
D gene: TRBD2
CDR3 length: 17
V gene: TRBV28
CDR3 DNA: TGTGCCAGCAGTTCTCAAAGTCCCGGGACTAGCTTTCCCGAGCAGTACTTC
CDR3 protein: CASSSQSPGTSFPEQYF

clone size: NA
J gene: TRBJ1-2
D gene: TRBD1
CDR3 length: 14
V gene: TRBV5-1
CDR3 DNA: TGCGCCAGCAGCTTGGGGGACAGGGGGCGCGGCTACACCTTC
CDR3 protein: CASSLGDRGRGYTF

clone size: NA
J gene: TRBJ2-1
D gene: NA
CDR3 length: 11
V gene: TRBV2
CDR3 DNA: TGTGCCAGCCCCGGGTCAGAAGAGCAGTTCTTC
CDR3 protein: CASPGSEEQFF

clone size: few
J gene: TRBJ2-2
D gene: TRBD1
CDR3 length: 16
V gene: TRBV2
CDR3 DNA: TGTGCCAGCAGTGCGCGGGACAGGGGGGGGGCCGGGGAGCTGTTTTTT
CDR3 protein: CASSARDRGGAGELFF

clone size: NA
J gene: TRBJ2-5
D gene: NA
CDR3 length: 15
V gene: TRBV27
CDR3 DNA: TGTGCCAGCAGTTTATTGTCTGAGATCCAAGAGACCCAGTACTTC
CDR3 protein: CASSLLSEIQETQYF

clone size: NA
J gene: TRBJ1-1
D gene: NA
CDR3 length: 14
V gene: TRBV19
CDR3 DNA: TGTGCCAGTAGTATTACAGGGAAGGCCACTGAAGCTTTCTTT
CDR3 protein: CASSITGKATEAFF

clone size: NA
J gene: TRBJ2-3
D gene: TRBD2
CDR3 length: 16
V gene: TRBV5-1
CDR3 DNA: TGCGCCAGCAGACTGACTAGCGGGAGATTTGGAGATACGCAGTATTTT
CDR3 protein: CASRLTSGRFGDTQYF

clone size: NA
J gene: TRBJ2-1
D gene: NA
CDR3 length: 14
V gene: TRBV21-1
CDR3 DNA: TGTGCCAGCAGGTCCAGCGGGAGTTGTTGCGAGCAGTTCTTC
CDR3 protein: CASRSSGSCCEQFF

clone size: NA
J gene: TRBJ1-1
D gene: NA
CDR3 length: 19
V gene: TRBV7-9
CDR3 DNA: TGTGCCAGCAGCCTCGACCCTGGAAGCAGGGGCGCCCGGGACACTGAAGCTTTCTTT
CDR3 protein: CASSLDPGSRGARDTEAFF

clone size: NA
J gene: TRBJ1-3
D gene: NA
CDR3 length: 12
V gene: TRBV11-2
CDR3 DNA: TGTGCCAGCAGCTCAGGGGTAAACACCATATATTTT
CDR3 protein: CASSSGVNTIYF

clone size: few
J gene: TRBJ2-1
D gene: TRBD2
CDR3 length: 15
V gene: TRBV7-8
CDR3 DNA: TGTGCCAGCAGTCCGACTAGCGGGAGTTCGGATGAGCAGTTCTTC
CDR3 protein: CASSPTSGSSDEQFF

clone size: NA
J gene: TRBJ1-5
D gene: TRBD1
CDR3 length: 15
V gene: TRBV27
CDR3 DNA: TGTGCCAGCAGTACCGGGACAGCTAGCAATCAGCCCCAGCATTTT
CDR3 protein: CASSTGTASNQPQHF

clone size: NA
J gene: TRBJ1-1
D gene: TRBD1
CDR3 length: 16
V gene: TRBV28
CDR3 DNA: TGTGCCAGCAGTCCCGAGGACAGGATGATGAACACTGAAGCTTTCTTT
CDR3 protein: CASSPEDRMMNTEAFF

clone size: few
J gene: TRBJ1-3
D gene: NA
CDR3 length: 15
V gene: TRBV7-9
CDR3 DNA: TGTGCCAGCAGCCTCAAAGGGGATAGCGGAAACACCATATATTTT
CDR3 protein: CASSLKGDSGNTIYF

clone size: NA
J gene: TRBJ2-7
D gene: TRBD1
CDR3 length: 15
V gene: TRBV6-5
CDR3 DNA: TGTGCCAGCAGTTACTCGGGACAGGGGGCCTACGAGCAGTACTTC
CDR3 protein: CASSYSGQGAYEQYF

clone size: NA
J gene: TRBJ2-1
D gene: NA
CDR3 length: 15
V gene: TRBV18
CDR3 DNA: TGTGCCAGCTCCCGACTAGACCTTCAGAACAATGAGCAGTTCTTC
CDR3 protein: CASSRLDLQNNEQFF

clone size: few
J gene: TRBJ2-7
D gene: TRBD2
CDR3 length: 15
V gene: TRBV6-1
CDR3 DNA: TGTGCCAGCAGTGCGGGACTTCCACGGGGGGGCGAGCAGTACTTC
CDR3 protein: CASSAGLPRGGEQYF

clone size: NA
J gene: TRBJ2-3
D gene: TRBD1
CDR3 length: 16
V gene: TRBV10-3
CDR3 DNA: TGTGCCATCAGTCTTTCCGGGACAGGCGACACAGATACGCAGTATTTT
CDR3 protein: CAISLSGTGDTDTQYF

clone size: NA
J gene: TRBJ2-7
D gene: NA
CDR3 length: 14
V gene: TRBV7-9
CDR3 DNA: TGTGCCAGCAGCTTAGGGGGCGGGACTTACGAGCAGTACTTC
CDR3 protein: CASSLGGGTYEQYF

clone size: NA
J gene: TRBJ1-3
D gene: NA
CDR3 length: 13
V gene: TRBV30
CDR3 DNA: TGTGCCTGGCGGGGGGCCCCACGTGGGGCCATATATTTT
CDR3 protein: CAWRGAPRGAIYF

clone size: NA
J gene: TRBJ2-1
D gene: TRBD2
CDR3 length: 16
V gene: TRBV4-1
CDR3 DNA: TGCGCCAGCAGCCAAGTAAGCGGGAGGGCCGAAGATGAGCAGTTCTTC
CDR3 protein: CASSQVSGRAEDEQFF

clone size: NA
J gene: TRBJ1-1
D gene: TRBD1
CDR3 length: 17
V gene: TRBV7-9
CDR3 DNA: TGTGCCAGCAGCTTATTGGGACAGGGGGTGAGGAACACTGAAGCTTTCTTT
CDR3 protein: CASSLLGQGVRNTEAFF

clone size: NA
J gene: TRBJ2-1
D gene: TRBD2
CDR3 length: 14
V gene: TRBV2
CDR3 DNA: TGTGCCAGCATACGCGGGAGGGTTCGGAATGAGCAGTTCTTC
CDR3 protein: CASIRGRVRNEQFF

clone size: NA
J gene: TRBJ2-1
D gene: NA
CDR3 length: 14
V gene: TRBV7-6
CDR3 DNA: TGTGCCAGCAGCTTAGGCGGGAACTACAATGAGCAGTTCTTC
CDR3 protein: CASSLGGNYNEQFF

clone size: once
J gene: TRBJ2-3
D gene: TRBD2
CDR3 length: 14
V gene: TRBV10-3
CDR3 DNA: TGTGCCATCAGCCAGGGAGGGAGTGCAGATACGCAGTATTTT
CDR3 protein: CAISQGGSADTQYF

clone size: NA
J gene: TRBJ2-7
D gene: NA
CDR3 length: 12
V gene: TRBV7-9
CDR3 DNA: TGTGCCAGCAGCTCCCCAGGGGACGAGCAGTACTTC
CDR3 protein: CASSSPGDEQYF

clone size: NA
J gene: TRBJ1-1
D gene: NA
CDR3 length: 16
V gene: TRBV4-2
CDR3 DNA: TGTGCCAGCAGCCAAGAATTGGGAGTACTGAACACTGAAGCTTTCTTT
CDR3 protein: CASSQELGVLNTEAFF

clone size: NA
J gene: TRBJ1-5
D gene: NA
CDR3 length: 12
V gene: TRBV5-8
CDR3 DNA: TGTGCCAGCGGCCCGCAGGGTCAGCCCCAGCATTTT
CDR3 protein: CASGPQGQPQHF

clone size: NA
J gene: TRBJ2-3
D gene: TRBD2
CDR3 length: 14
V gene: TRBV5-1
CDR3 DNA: TGCGCCTCGAAGACTAGCGGGGCCACAGATACGCAGTATTTT
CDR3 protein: CASKTSGATDTQYF

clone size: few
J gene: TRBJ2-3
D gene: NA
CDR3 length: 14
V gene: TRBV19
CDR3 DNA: TGTGCCAGTAGTGATGTTGGGCCAACAGATACGCAGTATTTT
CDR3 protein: CASSDVGPTDTQYF

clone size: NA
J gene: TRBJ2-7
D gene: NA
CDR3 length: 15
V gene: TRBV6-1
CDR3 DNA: TGTGCCAGCAGCCCACCCACGGGTAGGCCGGGAGAGCAGTACTTC
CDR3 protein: CASSPPTGRPGEQYF

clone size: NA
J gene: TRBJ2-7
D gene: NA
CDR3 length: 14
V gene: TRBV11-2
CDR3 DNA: TGTGCCAGCAGCCTAGTCCCGGGAATCTACGAGCAGTACTTC
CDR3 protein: CASSLVPGIYEQYF

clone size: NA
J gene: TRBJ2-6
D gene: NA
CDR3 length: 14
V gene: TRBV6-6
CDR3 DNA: TGTGCCAGCAGTCTATTCGGTGGGGCCAACGTCCTGACTTTC
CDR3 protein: CASSLFGGANVLTF

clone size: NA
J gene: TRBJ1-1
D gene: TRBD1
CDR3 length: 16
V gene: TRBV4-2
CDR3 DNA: TGTGCCAGCAGCCACCGACAGGGGGCGGTGAACACTGAAGCTTTCTTT
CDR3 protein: CASSHRQGAVNTEAFF

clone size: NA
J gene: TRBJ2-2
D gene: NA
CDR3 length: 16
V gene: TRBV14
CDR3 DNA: TGTGCCAGCAGGCGAGGTGGGACACCGAACACCGGGGAGCTGTTTTTT
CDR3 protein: CASRRGGTPNTGELFF

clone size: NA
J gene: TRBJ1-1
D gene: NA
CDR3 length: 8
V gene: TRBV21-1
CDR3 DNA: TGTGCCAGCTTTTCGGCTTTCTTT
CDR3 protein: CASFSAFF